The rows below give T cell receptor beta chains drawn from one sample of a study of CD8+CD57+ T cells in acquired aplastic anemia. MiXCR, applied by TCRdb to the reads, yields one record per CDR3 protein. Of some 120,000 distinct CDR3 sequences listed, 48% are singletons. The sequencing sample was made of sorted CD4+, CD8+, or CD8+CD57+ T cells (not recorded which) from PBMCs. The receptors stem from a human donor in good health, serving as a control. CDR3s include the opening cysteine and the closing phenylalanine or tryptophan. The D gene is left open where the match is weak.

>TRBV27|TRBJ2-1|17|.
CASSLLTGGGPYNEQFF
>TRBV24-1|TRBJ2-3|12|.
CATSDFTDTQYF
>TRBV29-1|TRBJ1-1|12|.
CSVTSRASEAIF
>TRBV20-1|TRBJ2-7|16|TRBD2
CSASRTSGGIGHEQYF
>TRBV12-5|TRBJ2-5|16|TRBD1
CASGSDRGRSQETQYF
>TRBV7-3|TRBJ2-7|15|.
CASSLGGGGRDEQYF
>TRBV5-8|TRBJ1-4|16|.
CASSLGERVTNEKLFF
>TRBV25-1|TRBJ2-3|16|TRBD2
CASSAILAGGPDTQYF
>TRBV6-1|TRBJ1-1|13|.
CASSEQRGRQAFF
>TRBV19|TRBJ2-1|20|TRBD2
CASSPRLAGGLVIVENEQFF
>TRBV2|TRBJ2-7|11|.
CASRGAYEQYF
>TRBV7-3|TRBJ1-1|13|.
CASSFAENTEAFF
>TRBV5-1|TRBJ2-1|16|TRBD1
CASSPSGTGANNEQFF
>TRBV4-2|TRBJ2-3|18|TRBD2
CASSHGLAGALSTDTQYF
>TRBV3-1|TRBJ2-3|15|TRBD2
CASSPSGGAVRMQYF
>TRBV24-1|TRBJ2-7|11|.
CATSDLVEQYF
>TRBV2|TRBJ1-2|13|.
CASDWSQNYGYTF
>TRBV6-1|TRBJ1-6|15|.
CASSEGGTHNSPLHF
>TRBV10-1|TRBJ2-7|14|.
CASSKSGRSYEQYF
>TRBV10-2|TRBJ1-3|16|.
CASSVVDSFSGNTIYF
>TRBV19|TRBJ2-2|14|.
CASSTGANTGELFF
>TRBV10-1|TRBJ2-5|15|.
CASTERTIPGVTQYF
>TRBV19|TRBJ2-7|15|TRBD1
CASSKPRTGLDEQYF
>TRBV7-2|TRBJ2-3|14|TRBD1
CASSLPQTGGKPYF
>TRBV7-9|TRBJ2-7|13|.
CASSLVQGEEQYF
>TRBV7-2|TRBJ2-6|17|.
CASSPRLRWEGANVLTF
>TRBV30|TRBJ1-2|13|.
CAWIPRVPALYTF
>TRBV24-1|TRBJ2-7|13|TRBD1
CATSDGQGDEQYF
>TRBV19|TRBJ1-2|15|.
CASSHSGTTNYGYTF
>TRBV6-4|TRBJ2-7|13|TRBD1
CASSPPTGLEQYF
>TRBV6-5|TRBJ2-7|14|.
CASKEGAGLNEQYF
>TRBV7-3|TRBJ2-5|14|.
CASSPTSTGETQYF
>TRBV13|TRBJ1-6|14|.
CASSWGGDKSPLHF
>TRBV5-5|TRBJ1-5|15|.
CASSRGAGGNQPQHF
>TRBV7-6|TRBJ2-3|13|.
CASSLVLTDTQYF
>TRBV10-3|TRBJ1-1|12|.
CAISQTATEAFF
>TRBV20-1|TRBJ2-5|15|TRBD2
CSAYGLAGGQETQYF
>TRBV29-1|TRBJ2-1|12|.
CSVEDPGHEQFF
>TRBV6-5|TRBJ1-1|15|.
CASSNSGGRNTEAFF
>TRBV10-3|TRBJ2-3|16|TRBD2
CAISRSSGGSTDTQYF
>TRBV29-1|TRBJ1-1|14|TRBD1
CSVEGYRGSTEAFF
>TRBV20-1|TRBJ1-5|16|.
CSARDPRGWANQPQHF
>TRBV7-2|TRBJ2-2|18|TRBD2
CASSLGLAGALGTGELFF
>TRBV20-1|TRBJ1-4|11|.
CSARTGEKLFF
>TRBV18|TRBJ2-3|16|.
CASSPGDRTKPDTQYF
>TRBV5-5|TRBJ2-5|20|TRBD2
CASSLVGTSGGTLAQETQYF
>TRBV4-1|TRBJ1-2|16|TRBD1
CASSQDRDSLGYGYTF
>TRBV7-7|TRBJ2-3|15|.
CASSSGRSSTDTQYF
>TRBV4-3|TRBJ2-3|15|TRBD2
CASSQGAGGADTQYF
>TRBV7-3|TRBJ1-2|13|.
CASSLDGVRGYTF
>TRBV20-1|TRBJ2-5|16|TRBD2
CSAVLLAGGQLETQYF